Sequencing of this T cell receptor beta chain was carried out in a study of identical twins. In this sample, this clonotype turned up once. Its antigen remains unknown. CDR3 length equals 12 residues. Template switching created a universal primer site, and the cDNA included unique molecular identifiers. In TCRdb, the 5' RACE reads were re-called with MiXCR into one record per CDR3 protein. The table shows roughly 1,500,000 distinct CDR3 sequences, with around 33% occurring only once. Study results and limitations: Insertions were fewer in abundant cord blood beta clonotypes, whereas memory repertoires showed none of this pattern.

Sequenced sample: cord blood. This sequence originates from a newborn girl in good health. The genes are TRBV12-3 or TRBV12-4 and TRBJ2-1; 7 bases map to TRBD2. The DNA matches TRBJ2-7 better at its end, which makes the J call doubtful. The CDR3 sequence is CASSRSGAEQYF. For the CDR3, the DNA is TGTGCCAGCAGTCGCAGCGGGGCTGAGCAGTACTTC.